This TCR beta chain appears in the sequencing data of a study of T cell changes during pregnancy in multiple sclerosis. This CDR3 has 16 residues. Germline CDR1 MNHEY, CDR2 SMNVEV (reference sequence). V gave up 8 bases and J gave up 10 bases; unmatched junction bases: 14. Sequencing used immunoSEQ multiplex PCR; TCRdb keeps in-frame clones, though not all of them. The sample yields approximately 68,000 clones, 91% seen once. The genes are TRBV27 and TRBJ1-6; 10 nucleotides match TRBD1. This sequence originates from a female donor in good health, enrolled as a control in a pregnancy study. The sample here was peripheral blood, taken in the third trimester of pregnancy. CDR3 in DNA: TGTGCCAGCCGTTCCCGGGACAGGGGAGGAGTGTCACCCCTCCACTTT. Translated: CASRSRDRGGVSPLHF.